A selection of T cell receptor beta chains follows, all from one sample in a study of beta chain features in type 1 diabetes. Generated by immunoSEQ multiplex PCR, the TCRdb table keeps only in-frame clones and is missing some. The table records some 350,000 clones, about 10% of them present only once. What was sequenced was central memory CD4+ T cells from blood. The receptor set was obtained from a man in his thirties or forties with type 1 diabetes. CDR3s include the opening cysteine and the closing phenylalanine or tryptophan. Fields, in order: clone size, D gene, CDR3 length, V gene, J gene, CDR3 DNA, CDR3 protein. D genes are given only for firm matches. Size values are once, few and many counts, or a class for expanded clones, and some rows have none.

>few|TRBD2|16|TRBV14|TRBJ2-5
TGTGCCAGCAGCCAAGACGCTAGCGGGAGAAGAGAGACCCAGTACTTC
CASSQDASGRRETQYF
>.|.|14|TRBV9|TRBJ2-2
TGTGCCAGCAGCGTAGGAAGGAACACCGGGGAGCTGTTTTTT
CASSVGRNTGELFF
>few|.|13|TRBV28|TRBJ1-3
TGTGCCAGCAGCTCACAGGGTGCGTACACCATATATTTT
CASSSQGAYTIYF
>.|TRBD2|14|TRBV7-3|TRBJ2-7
TGTGCCAGCAGCGGAACTAGCGGGAAATACGAGCAGTACTTC
CASSGTSGKYEQYF
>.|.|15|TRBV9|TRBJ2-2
TGTGCCAGCAGCGTATTCGGCAGCAACACCGGGGAGCTGTTTTTT
CASSVFGSNTGELFF
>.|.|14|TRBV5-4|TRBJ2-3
TGTGCCAGCGGTTCGGCAGGGGACACAGATACGCAGTATTTT
CASGSAGDTDTQYF
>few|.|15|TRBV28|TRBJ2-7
TGTGCCAGCAGTTTATATGGGGGGTCTCCGGACGAGCAGTACTTC
CASSLYGGSPDEQYF
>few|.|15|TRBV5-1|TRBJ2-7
TGCGCCAGCAGCTTGGCCTCGACGGCTTCCTACGAGCAGTACTTC
CASSLASTASYEQYF
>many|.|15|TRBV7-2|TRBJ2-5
TGTGCCAGCAGTTGGGGTGGGGGAATTGGGGAGACCCAGTACTTC
CASSWGGGIGETQYF
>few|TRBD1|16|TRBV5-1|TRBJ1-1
TGCGCCAGCAGCTCCCCAGCAGGGGGCGCGAACACTGAAGCTTTCTTT
CASSSPAGGANTEAFF
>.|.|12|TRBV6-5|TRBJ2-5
TGTGCCTCCTGGGCAGGGTGGGAGACCCAGTACTTC
CASWAGWETQYF
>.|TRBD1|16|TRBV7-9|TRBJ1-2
TGTGCCAGCAGCCCGAGTGAGGGACAGGGAATCTATGGCTACACCTTC
CASSPSEGQGIYGYTF
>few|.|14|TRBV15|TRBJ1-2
TGTGCCACCAGCAGACCAGCAGGGTTAGGTGGCTACACCTTC
CATSRPAGLGGYTF
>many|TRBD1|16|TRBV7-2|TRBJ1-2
TGTGCCAGCAGCTCCGCCGACAGGGAAGCGTACTATGGCTACACCTTC
CASSSADREAYYGYTF
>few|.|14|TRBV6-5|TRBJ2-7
TGTGCCAGCAGTTACTCGGCCAGATACTACGAGCAGTACTTC
CASSYSARYYEQYF
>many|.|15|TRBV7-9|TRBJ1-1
TGTGCCAGCAGCTTAGTTGGGGGTTGGAACACTGAAGCTTTCTTT
CASSLVGGWNTEAFF
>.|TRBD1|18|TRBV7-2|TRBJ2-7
TGTGCCAGCAGCTTAGCGGCCGGGACAGGCATGAGCTCCTACGAGCAGTACTTC
CASSLAAGTGMSSYEQYF
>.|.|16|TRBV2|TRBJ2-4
TGTGCCAGCAGTCCTAGGGGTGGTGAGGGCAAAAACATTCAGTACTTC
CASSPRGGEGKNIQYF
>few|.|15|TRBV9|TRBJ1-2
TGTGCCAGCAGCGTAGGAGGGACCGCCCCGGGCGGCTACACCTTC
CASSVGGTAPGGYTF
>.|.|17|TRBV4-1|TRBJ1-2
TGCGCCAGCAGCCAAGATCTCATGGGGGGCGAGAACTATGGCTACACCTTC
CASSQDLMGGENYGYTF
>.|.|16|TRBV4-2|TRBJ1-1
TGTGCCAGCAGCCAAGACGTCACCAGCGTGAACACTGAAGCTTTCTTT
CASSQDVTSVNTEAFF
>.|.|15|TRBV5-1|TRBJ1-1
TGCGCCAGCAGCTTGGACAGGCTCTACGGTACTGAAGCTTTCTTT
CASSLDRLYGTEAFF
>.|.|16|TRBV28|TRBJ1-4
TGTGCCAGCACCTCCCTCGCGGGGTTGGCTAATGAAAAACTGTTTTTT
CASTSLAGLANEKLFF